This T cell receptor (beta chain) was recovered during a study of cytomegalovirus exposure and HLA in healthy donors. Study-wide results and caveats: 164 TCR beta chains were listed as cytomegalovirus-associated.

Some clones are missing from TCRdb's copy, which holds only in-frame ones; the method was immunoSEQ multiplex PCR. The table shows approximately 150,000 clones, with roughly 89% occurring only once. On this clone itself: Its target is not known.

This CDR3 is built from 13 residues. Deletions cut 6 bases from V and 1 base from J, with 9 bases between. Germline V gives CDR1 KGHSH, CDR2 LQKENI. The TCR comes from a woman aged 30 to 39 in good health and CMV-seronegative. The specimen was PBMCs. The gene calls are TRBV18 and TRBJ1-1; D not certain. The CDR3 coding sequence is TGTGCCAGCTCCACGGGGAAGAACACTGAAGCTTTCTTT. Amino acids: CASSTGKNTEAFF.